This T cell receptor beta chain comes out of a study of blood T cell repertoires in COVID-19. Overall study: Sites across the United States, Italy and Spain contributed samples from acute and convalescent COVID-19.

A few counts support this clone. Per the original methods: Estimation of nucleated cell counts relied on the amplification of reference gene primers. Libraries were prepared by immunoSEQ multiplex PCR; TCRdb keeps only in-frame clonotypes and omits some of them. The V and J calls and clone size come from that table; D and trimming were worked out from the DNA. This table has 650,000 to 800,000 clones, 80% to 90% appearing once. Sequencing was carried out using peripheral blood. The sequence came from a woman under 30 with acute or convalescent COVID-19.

In DNA form, the CDR3 reads TGTGCCAGCAGCGGATCCGGGACAGCTAACACCGGGGAGCTGTTTTTT. It yields the protein CASSGSGTANTGELFF. V gene TRBV7-9 combines with J gene TRBJ2-2, with 7 bases identical to TRBD1. CDR1 and CDR2 (germline): SEHNR, FQNEAQ (reference sequence). The junction had 8 bases not matched to a gene; V was cut back by 5 bases and J by 2 bases. The CDR3 sequence is 16 residues long.